These 8 T cell receptor beta chains came from one sample sequenced in a study of blood T cell repertoires in COVID-19 (dated by TCRdb to 2018 to 2021). The protocol used for the library was the immunoSEQ multiplex PCR assay. TCRdb provides this immuneACCESS table in a form limited to in-frame rearrangements. Some clones are lacking; in checked studies, under half of them reflect an unresolved V gene, and why the rest are absent is not known. For this sample there are roughly 300,000 clones; approximately 87% appear just once. More than 10% of the sample lies in the top ten. Input material: peripheral blood. These receptors were obtained from a woman in her 30s with COVID-19, enrolled during active disease.

To note about this clone: The junction departs from germline at one end; a sequencing error may be responsible. V gene TRBV19 combines with J gene TRBJ2-2, with 13 bases matching TRBD2. Germline CDR1 and CDR2: LNHDA and SQIVND (reference sequence). The CDR3 is 17 residues long. DNA for the CDR3: TGTGCGAGTAGTATAGGGGGACTAGCGGGGCCTACCGGGGAGCTGTTTTTT. Encoded protein: CASSIGGLAGPTGELFF.

This chain joins TRBV7-8 and TRBJ1-5; D is possibly TRBD1 (6 bases). The V and J ends lost 3 bases and 2 bases respectively, with 17 bases between them. Germline V gene lookup returns CDR1 SGHVS and CDR2 FQNEAQ. The CDR3 runs 17 residues. The CDR3 DNA reads as TGTGCCAGCAGCTTCCGGGACACGGTTTGGGGCAATCAGCCCCAGCATTTT. Encoded protein: CASSFRDTVWGNQPQHF.

The chain uses TRBV2 and TRBJ2-3; D perhaps matches TRBD2 (5 bases). V dropped 1 base and J dropped 2 bases, with 16 bases sitting between them. The CDR3 loop spans 17 amino acids. CDR1 and CDR2 from the germline V gene are SNHLY and FYNNEI. CDR3 nucleotides: TGTGCCAGCAGTGAAGGGGAGATTCGGTCCTTCACAGATACGCAGTATTTT. Translation gives CASSEGEIRSFTDTQYF. Combining the CDR3 with reference TRBV2 and TRBJ2-3 gives the whole variable domain EPEVTQTPSHQVTQMGQEVILRCVPISNHLYFYWYRQILGQKVEFLVSFYNNEISEKSEIFDDQFSVERPDGSNFTLKIRSTKLEDSAMYFCASSEGEIRSFTDTQYFGPGTRLTVL.

The rearrangement uses TRBV7-9 and TRBJ2-2; TRBD2 is a possible D gene (5 bases). CDR3 length equals 13 residues. The germline V gene encodes CDR1 SEHNR and CDR2 FQNEAQ (reference sequence). Trimming left V 4 bases short and J 6 bases short, with 9 bases between. The CDR3 loop is CASSWTSAGELFF. The CDR3 region has the DNA TGTGCCAGCAGCTGGACTTCGGCCGGGGAGCTGTTTTTT.

The rearrangement joins TRBV6-5 to TRBJ1-4; TRBD1 agrees at 8 bases. V lost 6 bases, J lost 7 bases, and 13 bases stayed unmatched. The germline V gene encodes CDR1 MNHEY and CDR2 SVGAGI. The CDR3 sequence is 16 residues long. CDR3 sequence: CASSYISTGAGEKLFF. Written as DNA, the CDR3 is TGTGCCAGCAGCTACATCTCGACAGGGGCGGGTGAAAAACTGTTTTTT.

As concerns this clone: This same CDR3 is encoded by further DNA sequences in the sample. This chain connects TRBV6-5 to TRBJ2-7, with 9 bases that match TRBD2. V lost 2 bases and J lost 4; bases outside the gene matches: 3. Germline CDR1 MNHEY, CDR2 SVGAGI. The CDR3 has 14 amino acids. The DNA for the CDR3 is TGTGCCAGCAGTTACGGCGGGGGGGCTTACGAGCAGTACTTC. Encoded protein: CASSYGGGAYEQYF.

J is TRBJ2-3 and V is TRBV4-1; 7 bases align to TRBD2. Trimming cost V 1 base and J 0 bases; bases outside gene matches: 1. Looked up from germline, CDR1 is MGHRA and CDR2 is YSYEKL. This CDR3 has 15 amino acids. The CDR3 DNA is TGCGCCAGCAGCCAAGGCGGGGGAAGCACAGATACGCAGTATTTT. Its protein is CASSQGGGSTDTQYF.

This clone was seen a few times. The chain is built from TRBV29-1 and TRBJ1-1; D uncertain. There are 12 residues in the CDR3. With 4 bases removed from V and 4 bases from J, the gap between germline ends came to 10 bases. The V gene's germline CDR1 is SQVTM and CDR2 ANQGSEA. This CDR3 reads CSVGAPSTEAFF. The DNA of the CDR3 is TGCAGCGTTGGAGCCCCTAGCACTGAAGCTTTCTTT.